One and the same sample provided the 5 T cell receptor beta chains below, sequenced in a study of cytomegalovirus exposure and HLA in healthy donors. Here immunoSEQ multiplex PCR was the method, and the copy in TCRdb shows in-frame clones only, minus some. The table lists over 80,000 clones, approximately 81% of them singletons, with 20% in the top ten. Sequenced input: PBMCs. The receptors come from a man between 18 and 29 years old in good health and CMV-seropositive.

This clone occurred a few times. The rearrangement links TRBV6-4 to TRBJ1-1; TRBD1 matches 9 bases. Losses at the gene ends were 3 bases for V and 4 bases for J; bases not matched to a gene: 6. This CDR3 spans 15 amino acids. Per germline, CDR1 MRHNA and CDR2 SNTAGT. CDR3 loop: CASSEIPGQGTEAFF. In DNA form, the CDR3 reads TGTGCCAGCAGTGAGATACCGGGACAGGGCACTGAAGCTTTCTTT.

The chain recombines TRBV14 with TRBJ2-7; 9 bases fit TRBD1. Germline V CDR1 and CDR2: SGHDN, FVKESK. This CDR3 has 14 amino acids. Trimming took 2 bases from V and 4 from J; bases not matched to a gene: 3. This CDR3 reads CASSQTGQGYEQYF. CDR3 DNA sequence: TGTGCCAGCAGCCAAACGGGACAGGGTTACGAGCAGTACTTC.

The CDR3 region is CAWSGGGSKNIQYF. The CDR3 DNA reads as TGTGCCTGGAGTGGGGGTGGGAGCAAAAACATTCAGTACTTC. The rearrangement links TRBV30 to TRBJ2-4; a weak D match, TRBD2 (5 bases). The V end lost 1 base, the J end lost 3 bases, and 10 bases lay between the germline ends. Germline lookup yields CDR1 GTSNPN and CDR2 SVGIG (reference sequence). The CDR3 sequence is 14 residues long.

The chain recombines TRBV18 with TRBJ2-1; TRBD1 agrees at 7 bases. This CDR3 region has 16 residues. V lost 0 bases and J lost 3; bases outside the gene matches: 5. CDR1 is KGHSH and CDR2 is LQKENI in the germline V gene. In DNA, the CDR3 is TGTGCCAGCTCACCACCAGGACAGGAGAACTACAATGAGCAGTTCTTC. Encoded protein: CASSPPGQENYNEQFF.

The chain uses TRBV5-4 and TRBJ1-4, with 8 bases aligning to TRBD1. Germline CDR1 reads SGHNT; CDR2 reads YYREEE (reference sequence). This CDR3 comprises 15 residues. V dropped 4 bases and J dropped 8; count of bases not matched to a gene: 10. The DNA of the CDR3 is TGTGCCAGCAGCACCTACAGGGGGGTAGGGGAAAAACTGTTTTTT. Protein product: CASSTYRGVGEKLFF.